Sequencing of this T cell receptor beta chain was carried out in a study of blood T cell repertoires in COVID-19. As for the study in general: The United States, Italy and Spain provided the acute and convalescent COVID-19 samples. T cells, B-cell-depleted T cells, or PBMCs provided the cDNA or gDNA that served as material.

V was shortened by 3 bases and J by 3 bases, with 11 bases between the two germline ends. The germline gives CDR1 SNHLY, CDR2 FYNNEI. The CDR3 is made up of 14 amino acids. The method was immunoSEQ multiplex PCR; TCRdb's version includes in-frame clones alone and lacks a portion of them. The sample includes about 290,000 clones, 89% of them seen just once. Participant age was roughly 18 to 89 years, and participants resided in roughly 25 US areas. Specimen: PBMCs or T cells enriched from blood (not recorded which). This TCR derives from a woman in her thirties or forties who had recovered from COVID-19. The chain has TRBV2 and TRBJ1-2; D may be TRBD1 (6 bases). This CDR3 is CASSDDRLHYGYTF. CDR3 bases: TGTGCCAGCAGTGATGACAGGCTTCACTATGGCTACACCTTC.